This TCR beta chain derives from a study of T cells in localized non-small cell lung cancer. Study outcomes and limitations: Increased T cell density in blood showed an association with longer overall survival. Uninvolved neighboring lung showed the greatest T cell clonality, exceeding tumor. A median of 57 of the top 100 tumor clones appeared in adjacent lung, which was paired and uninvolved. Since sequencing was restricted to only one region of the tumor, intratumor heterogeneity remains a possibility.

Only one count was recorded for this clone. Its target is not known. The germline V gene has CDR1 LNHDA and CDR2 SQIVND (reference sequence). Trimming cost V 5 bases and J 9 bases, with 14 bases left between them. This CDR3 has 14 amino acids. Sequencing was performed with immunoSEQ multiplex PCR; in TCRdb, only in-frame clones are kept and a portion is missing. The sample includes over 25,000 clones, about 90% of them seen just once. The clonotype originates from a female donor over 55 with stage I lung adenocarcinoma. The rearrangement links TRBV19 to TRBJ1-6; D possibly corresponds to TRBD1 (6 bases). Sample: peripheral blood, taken before any cancer treatment. The CDR3 sequence: CASSRDRSVSPLHF. The CDR3 region has the DNA TGTGCCAGTAGTCGAGACAGGAGTGTTTCACCCCTCCACTTT.